Below, 16 T cell receptor beta chains from the same sample are listed, as sequenced in a study of blood T cell repertoires in COVID-19. The protocol was immunoSEQ multiplex PCR, while the TCRdb copy is restricted to in-frame clones and leaves out a portion. Here the sample spans 150,000 to 200,000 clones, over 75% being singletons. Sequencing input: PBMCs or T cells enriched from blood (not recorded which). Receptors originate from a man aged 50 to 60 who had recovered from COVID-19.

The genes are TRBV3-1 (or the pseudogene TRBV3-2) and TRBJ1-1; D is undetermined. The V end was cut by 4 bases, the J end by 0 bases, with 12 bases between. This CDR3 is built from 15 residues. In germline, CDR1 is LGHDT, CDR2 YNNKEL (reference sequence). The CDR3 DNA reads TGTGCCAGCAGCCGCCTACCCGAGTTGAACACTGAAGCTTTCTTT. It encodes CASSRLPELNTEAFF.

J is TRBJ1-5 and V is TRBV21-1; the DNA was not compared with TRBD1, the D call given in the table. TRBV21-1 has pseudogene status. The CDR3 contains 16 residues. CDR3 loop: CASSKADRDSNQPQHF. CDR3 nucleotides: TGTGCCAGCAGCAAAGCAGACAGGGACTCGAATCAGCCCCAGCATTTT.

The chain couples TRBV5-1 to TRBJ1-1; D perhaps matches TRBD1 (6 bases). CDR1 and CDR2 from the germline V gene are SGHRS and YFSETQ. This CDR3 region has 14 residues. The V and J ends lost 0 bases and 5 bases respectively, with 11 bases between them. This CDR3 is CASSLGQVQTEAFF. The CDR3 DNA follows: TGCGCCAGCAGCTTGGGACAGGTCCAGACTGAAGCTTTCTTT.

This clone was counted a few times. The rearrangement links TRBV2 to TRBJ2-1; 11 bases map to TRBD2. Looked up from germline, CDR1 is SNHLY and CDR2 is FYNNEI. The CDR3 sequence is 15 residues long. With 1 base clipped from V and 8 bases from J, the junction kept 4 bases outside the gene matches. This CDR3 is CASSEVTSGIDEQFF. CDR3 DNA: TGTGCCAGCAGTGAAGTGACTAGCGGGATTGATGAGCAGTTCTTC.

This clone appeared a few times. The chain's CDR3 is CASTATSGLAGELFF. DNA of the CDR3: TGTGCCAGCACTGCGACTAGCGGGCTTGCCGGGGAGCTGTTTTTT. The J gene is TRBJ2-2, the V gene TRBV6-4; 10 bases are a match to TRBD2. CDR3 length: 15 amino acids. Germline V gives CDR1 MRHNA, CDR2 SNTAGT. V trimming: 7 bases; J trimming: 6 bases; junction bases outside the gene matches: 8.

This clone occurred a few times. The rearrangement uses TRBV2 and TRBJ1-2; D perhaps matches TRBD1 (6 bases). CDR1 SNHLY and CDR2 FYNNEI come from the germline V gene. The CDR3 covers 13 residues. Trimming took 2 bases from V and 8 from J, leaving 12 bases between them. CDR3 sequence: CASSEMRTEGYTF. The CDR3 coding sequence is TGTGCCAGCAGTGAAATGCGGACAGAAGGCTACACCTTC. Drawing the rest from reference TRBV2 and TRBJ1-2, the complete variable domain is EPEVTQTPSHQVTQMGQEVILRCVPISNHLYFYWYRQILGQKVEFLVSFYNNEISEKSEIFDDQFSVERPDGSNFTLKIRSTKLEDSAMYFCASSEMRTEGYTFGSGTRLTVV.

The chain has TRBV7-6 and TRBJ2-7; tentatively, D is TRBD1 (7 bases). The CDR3 is 15 amino acids. Germline lookup yields CDR1 SGHVS and CDR2 FNYEAQ. Trimming removed 2 bases from V and 4 bases from J, with 15 bases in between. CDR3 sequence reads: CASSLSPSGGYEQYF. CDR3 DNA sequence: TGTGCCAGCAGCTTATCCCCATCAGGGGGGTACGAGCAGTACTTC. Complete variable domain (other parts from reference TRBV7-6 and TRBJ2-7): GAGVSQSPRYKVTKRGQDVALRCDPISGHVSLYWYRQALGQGPEFLTYFNYEAQQDKSGLPNDRFSAERPEGSISTLTIQRTEQRDSAMYRCASSLSPSGGYEQYFGPGTRLTVT.

The chain combines TRBV6-5 with TRBJ1-2; D is unresolved. Germline CDR1 and CDR2: MNHEY and SVGAGI. The CDR3 sequence is 12 residues long. Trimming pared 6 bases from V and 3 bases from J, leaving 8 bases between. The CDR3 DNA reads as TGTGCCAGCAGACTAGAGGACTATGGCTACACCTTC. Its protein is CASRLEDYGYTF.

The chain uses TRBV7-9 and TRBJ2-7; D perhaps matches TRBD2 (7 bases). The CDR3 contains 15 residues. The V gene lost 1 base and the J gene lost 1 base, with 11 bases spanning the gap. Germline CDR1 and CDR2: SEHNR and FQNEAQ (reference sequence). CDR3 amino acids: CASSLEGGGSYEQYF. As DNA, the CDR3 is TGTGCCAGCAGCTTAGAGGGAGGGGGATCCTACGAGCAGTACTTC.

The chain joins TRBV5-1 to TRBJ1-2; 7 nucleotides line up with TRBD1. J was trimmed by 2 bases and V by 7 bases; bases with no gene match: 11. Per germline, CDR1 SGHRS and CDR2 YFSETQ. The CDR3 is 15 residues long. CDR3 loop: CASQYLADRNYGYTF. CDR3 DNA: TGCGCCAGCCAGTATTTGGCGGACAGGAACTATGGCTACACCTTC.

The chain is built from TRBV6-5 and TRBJ1-3; D is possibly TRBD1 (6 bases). The germline V gene encodes CDR1 MNHEY and CDR2 SVGAGI. There are 15 residues in the CDR3. Deletions cut 3 bases from V and 2 bases from J, with 11 bases between. CDR3 residues: CASSYGDTTGNTIYF. CDR3 bases: TGTGCCAGCAGTTATGGGGACACCACTGGAAACACCATATATTTT.

The chain employs TRBV7-3 and TRBJ2-2; D possibly corresponds to TRBD1 (5 bases). This CDR3 is 16 amino acids long. V dropped 5 bases and J dropped 8 bases, with 21 bases sitting between them. Germline CDR1 reads SGHTA; CDR2 reads FQGTGA. The CDR3 DNA follows: TGTGCCAGCAGCCTGGGGCAGGGTTTCATGGCGGGGGAGCTGTTTTTT. It codes for CASSLGQGFMAGELFF.

This chain links TRBV19 with TRBJ2-7, with TRBD1 identical over 7 bases. The CDR3 loop spans 13 amino acids. The trim removed 10 bases at V and 1 base at J, leaving 7 bases unmatched. Germline-derived CDR1 and CDR2 are LNHDA and SQIVND (reference sequence). The CDR3 DNA reads TGTGCCACCCAGGGACAGAATTCCTACGAGCAGTACTTC. Encoded protein: CATQGQNSYEQYF.

The chain has TRBV5-1 and TRBJ1-5; TRBD1 is a possible D gene (5 bases). The CDR3 totals 16 residues. CDR1 SGHRS and CDR2 YFSETQ come from the germline V gene. The V and J ends lost 1 base and 1 base respectively, with 12 bases between them. This CDR3 is CASSLLPGLSNQPQHF. DNA of the CDR3: TGCGCCAGCAGCTTGCTGCCAGGGTTGAGCAATCAGCCCCAGCATTTT.

The chain links TRBV24-1 to TRBJ2-2; 11 bases are a match to TRBD2. CDR1 is KGHDR and CDR2 is SFDVKD in the germline V gene. V was clipped by 7 bases and J by 5 bases; unmatched bases: 8. This CDR3 is 16 amino acids long. The CDR3 reads CATRPTGLAVTGELFF. CDR3 nucleotide sequence: TGTGCCACCAGACCAACGGGACTAGCGGTGACCGGGGAGCTGTTTTTT.

V is TRBV7-3 and J is TRBJ2-5, with D perhaps matching TRBD1 (5 bases). Per the germline V gene, CDR1 is SGHTA and CDR2 is FQGTGA. Between the trimmed V and J ends, which lost 3 bases and 1 base, there was a span of 6 bases. The CDR3 is 13 amino acids. The CDR3 DNA sequence: TGTGCCAGCAGCTTGACAGTCCAAGAGACCCAGTACTTC. This sequence encodes CASSLTVQETQYF.